This entry is about one TCR beta chain. The antigen is unknown. The data were obtained in a study of CD8 T cells in Susac syndrome. Study-wide points: The TCR sequencing and HLA analysis in the study involved a relatively small number of individuals, as the study acknowledged.

V lost 1 base to trimming and J lost 3 bases, with 17 bases between them. This CDR3 contains 16 residues. CDR1 SGHRS and CDR2 YFSETQ come from the germline V gene. Random hexamers primed reverse transcription of roughly 0.5 to 1 ug RNA. The CDR3 of TCR beta was amplified by immunoSEQ multiplex PCR across 54 Vbeta and 13 Jbeta. TCRdb recomputed calls from the immunoSEQ multiplex PCR reads with MiXCR, one row per CDR3 protein. The data contain 80,000 to 90,000 distinct CDR3 sequences, 90% to 95% of them singletons. Sequencing of TCR beta was performed on blood CD8+ and CD4+ T cells. Negative isolation yielded the CD8+ and CD4+ T cells, while FACS enriched the TEMRA cells.

The genes are TRBV5-1 and TRBJ2-7; D is possibly TRBD1 (5 bases). The origin of this receptor is a human donor in good health. The sample comprised CD8+ T cells from PBMCs. CDR3 DNA sequence: TGCGCCAGCAGCTTGACAGGCCCTACCGGGTTCTACGAGCAGTACTTC. It codes for CASSLTGPTGFYEQYF.